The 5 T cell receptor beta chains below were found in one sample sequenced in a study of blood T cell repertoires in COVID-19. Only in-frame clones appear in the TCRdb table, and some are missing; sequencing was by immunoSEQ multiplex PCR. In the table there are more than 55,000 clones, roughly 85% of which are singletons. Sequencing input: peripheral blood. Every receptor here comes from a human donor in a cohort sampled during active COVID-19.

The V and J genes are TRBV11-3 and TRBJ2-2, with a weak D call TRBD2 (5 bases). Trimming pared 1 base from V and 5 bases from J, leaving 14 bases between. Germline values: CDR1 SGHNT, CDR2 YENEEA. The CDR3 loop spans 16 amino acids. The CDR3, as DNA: TGTGCCAGCAGCTTAGGTTCTACGTCGGGGACCGGGGAGCTGTTTTTT. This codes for CASSLGSTSGTGELFF.

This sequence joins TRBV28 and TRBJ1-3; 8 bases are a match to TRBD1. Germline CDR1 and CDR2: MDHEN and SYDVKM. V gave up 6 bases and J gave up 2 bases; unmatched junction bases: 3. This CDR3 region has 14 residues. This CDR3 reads CASSRQGTGNTIYF. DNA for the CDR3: TGTGCCAGCAGCCGACAGGGGACTGGAAACACCATATATTTT. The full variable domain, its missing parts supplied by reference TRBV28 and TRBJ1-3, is DVKVTQSSRYLVKRTGEKVFLECVQDMDHENMFWYRQDPGLGLRLIYFSYDVKMKEKGDIPEGYSVSREKKERFSLILESASTNQTSMYLCASSRQGTGNTIYFGEGSWLTVV.

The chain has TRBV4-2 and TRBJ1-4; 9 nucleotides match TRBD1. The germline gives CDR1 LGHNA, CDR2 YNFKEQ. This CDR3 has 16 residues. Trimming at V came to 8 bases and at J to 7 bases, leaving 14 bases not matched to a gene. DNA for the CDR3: TGTGCCAGCGCACCGGGACAGGGTGCGTTTGGTGAAAAACTGTTTTTT. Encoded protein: CASAPGQGAFGEKLFF.

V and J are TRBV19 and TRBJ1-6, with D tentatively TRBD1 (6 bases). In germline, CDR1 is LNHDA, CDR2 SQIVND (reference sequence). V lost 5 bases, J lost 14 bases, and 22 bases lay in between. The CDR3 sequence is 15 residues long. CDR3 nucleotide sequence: TGTGCCAGTAGTCCGCCAGGGACACCTATTAGAACCCTCCACTTT. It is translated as CASSPPGTPIRTLHF.

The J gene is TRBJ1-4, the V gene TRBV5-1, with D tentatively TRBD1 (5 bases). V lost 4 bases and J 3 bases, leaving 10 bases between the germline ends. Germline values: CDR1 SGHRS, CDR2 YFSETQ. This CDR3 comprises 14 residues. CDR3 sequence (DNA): TGCGCCAGCAGCGGCGGGACTTCTAATGAAAAACTGTTTTTT. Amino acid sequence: CASSGGTSNEKLFF.